This T cell receptor (beta chain) was recovered during a study of T cell responses to AZD1222 COVID-19 vaccine (dated by TCRdb to the early 2020s). In the study overall: AZD1222 recipients with second doses at about 4 weeks or about 12 weeks were pooled, because spike-specific TCR depth and breadth did not differ between schedules. TCR sequencing was performed for fewer than 250 trial participants, of whom 207 were given two doses of AZD1222 and around 26 were given two doses of MenACWY control vaccine. Trial participants were enrolled by age into subgroups of 18-55, 56-69 and 70-plus years, and 148, 28 and 57 TCR-sequenced participants, respectively, were included in these subgroups. Broad study findings and their caveats: The 56-69-year group was small, and its depth increase did not reach significance, likely because of low power. Most participants were white British and females outnumbered males, and the authors suggested that clonal diversity may have been underestimated. Conclusions about previously exposed vaccinees are limited because only six or seven AZD1222 recipients were SARS-CoV-2 seropositive at baseline. No day 14 peak-response samples were available, so repertoires were characterized only after the peak T cell response. Nearly half of unique spike-specific TCRs reportedly recognized epitopes outside regions mutated in the B.1.351 and B.1.1.7 variants. After two AZD1222 doses, both the breadth and the depth of spike-specific TCRs were significantly higher than at day 0 and than in MenACWY recipients. CD4 TCRs associated with the vaccine covered the entire spike protein, and the dominant responses were in regions 160-218 and 743-854.

This clone was found a few times. Its antigen has not been determined. It has no much larger one-base neighbor in the sample; base qualities were not kept. The time point label, read with the paper, signifies: baseline before first vaccination. The vaccinee samples were drawn from two UK trials, COV001 and COV002, one of which was a single-blind randomized controlled phase 2/3 trial testing AZD1222 (ChAdOx1 nCoV-19) in healthy adults. For TCRbeta chain sequencing, PBMC samples from trial participants were taken at day 0 and at day 28 after the second dose. The CDR3 regions of human TCRbeta chains were analyzed by immunosequencing. The published analysis was carried out like this. TCRs in the repertoires were compared against a reference library of SARS-CoV-2-specific TCRs that had been generated with the MIRA antigen-specificity platform. Breadth was defined as the fraction of unique TCRs that were SARS-CoV-2-associated. Depth was defined as the fraction of total T cells that were SARS-CoV-2-associated. Each spike-specific TCR was assigned to its reactive spike region and to a CD4 or CD8 class using the MIRA data. Log10-transformed breadth and depth values were compared by one-way ANOVA with Sidak's multiple comparisons tests. The table comes from immuneACCESS by way of TCRdb, which keeps in-frame sequences with V and J called. Part of the clones is missing from these tables; in studies checked, under half for an unresolved V gene and the rest for unknown reasons. That table is the source of V, J and clone size, and D and trimming were worked out from the DNA. In this sample the table shows around 140,000 clones, more than 90% of which occur a single time. The ten largest clones represent around 1.7% of the sample.

Between the V and J ends, shortened by 1 base and 9 bases respectively, the junction contains 13 bases. CDR1 and CDR2, looked up from the germline V gene, are KGHSH and LQKENI. There are 15 amino acids in the CDR3, from cysteine to phenylalanine inclusive. The retained sequence is limited to the CDR3, 45 bases, with the frame set at the first base. The chain employs TRBV18 and TRBJ1-6; possibly the D gene is TRBD1, per 6 matching bases. This clonotype originated in an adult in good health. Specimen: peripheral blood, collected on day 0 of AZD1222 vaccination. The nucleotides read TGTGCCAGCTCACCACTCGGGGGCGAAGGTTCACCCCTCCACTTT. It specifies CASSPLGGEGSPLHF.